Listed here are 27 T cell receptor beta chains from one sample, sequenced in a study of shared clonotypes between healthy human individuals. Sequencing was performed with immunoSEQ multiplex PCR; in TCRdb, only in-frame clones are kept and a portion is missing. This sample has some 2,000,000 clones, with around 95% found just once. The sample comprised naive CD4+ T cells sorted from blood. Subset meaning: CD45RA+ positively selected. These TCRs come from a man aged 18-30 years in good health.

This rearrangement joins TRBV27 to TRBJ1-2; D may be TRBD1 (6 bases). Germline-derived CDR1 and CDR2 are MNHEY and SMNVEV (reference sequence). The CDR3 totals 13 residues. V lost 6 bases, J lost 7 bases, and 15 bases lay in between. CDR3 protein: CASRRRGYGGYTF. DNA for the CDR3: TGTGCCAGCAGACGCAGGGGATATGGTGGCTACACCTTC.

The chain is built from TRBV18 and TRBJ2-7; D is perhaps TRBD2 (5 bases). Germline V CDR1 and CDR2: KGHSH, LQKENI. The CDR3 consists of 16 residues. Trimming removed 6 bases from V and 0 bases from J, with 18 bases in between. The CDR3 sequence: CASSALGRVSSYEQYF. The CDR3 DNA is TGTGCCAGCTCCGCCCTTGGGCGGGTGAGCTCCTACGAGCAGTACTTC.

J is TRBJ2-1 and V is TRBV7-8, with 7 bases identical to TRBD2. The CDR3 extends over 15 amino acids. V dropped 3 bases and J dropped 5; count of bases not matched to a gene: 7. CDR1 is SGHVS, CDR2 FQNEAQ, per germline. The CDR3 spells CASSFTSGANNEQFF. CDR3 coding DNA: TGTGCCAGCAGCTTCACAAGCGGGGCAAACAATGAGCAGTTCTTC.

This clone was seen just once. This chain joins TRBV28 and TRBJ1-5; D not certain. The CDR3 has 18 amino acids. Trimming cost V 1 base and J 0 bases, with 16 bases left between them. Germline lookup yields CDR1 MDHEN and CDR2 SYDVKM. DNA for the CDR3: TGTGCCAGCAGTTTATTGAGATGGCAGGTAAATAGCAATCAGCCCCAGCATTTT. Translation gives CASSLLRWQVNSNQPQHF.

This chain links TRBV20-1 with TRBJ1-2; D gene ambiguous. The CDR3 consists of 8 residues. Trimming took 6 bases from V and 10 from J, leaving 6 bases between them. Germline-derived CDR1 and CDR2 are DFQATT and SNEGSKA (reference sequence). DNA of the CDR3: TGCAGTGCAGACGCCTACACCTTC. It codes for CSADAYTF.

The rearrangement joins TRBV2 to TRBJ2-5; no firm D call. V lost 7 bases and J lost 5, with 14 bases in between. The CDR3 sequence is 13 residues long. Looked up from germline, CDR1 is SNHLY and CDR2 is FYNNEI. This chain's CDR3 is CASTMEPAETQYF. DNA for the CDR3: TGTGCCAGCACGATGGAGCCAGCGGAGACCCAGTACTTC.

This clone was detected only a few times. V is TRBV19 and J is TRBJ1-2, with D possibly being TRBD1 (5 bases). V lost 8 bases to trimming and J lost 7 bases, with 17 bases between them. Germline V gene sequence: CDR1 LNHDA, CDR2 SQIVND (reference sequence). The CDR3 totals 13 residues. The CDR3 nucleotides read TGTGCCAGTGCCCCCACGGGGGAAGGTGGCTACACCTTC. Encoded protein: CASAPTGEGGYTF.

The V call is TRBV2, the J call TRBJ1-5; 9 nucleotides match TRBD1. Germline V CDR1 and CDR2: SNHLY, FYNNEI. The CDR3 is 15 amino acids. J lost 1 base, V lost 7 bases, and 5 bases had no gene match. Written as DNA, the CDR3 is TGTGCCAGCACGGGGACAGGGATGAGCAATCAGCCCCAGCATTTT. This codes for CASTGTGMSNQPQHF.

The chain recombines TRBV5-1 with TRBJ2-5; no firm D call. Trimming removed 9 bases from V and 4 bases from J, with 25 bases in between. The length of the CDR3 is 16 residues. The germline gives CDR1 SGHRS, CDR2 YFSETQ. The DNA of the CDR3 is TGCGCCACCCGACTGTCTGGGCACACGGAAGGAGAGACCCAGTACTTC. It yields the protein CATRLSGHTEGETQYF.

The rearrangement joins TRBV28 to TRBJ1-5, with 7 bases identical to TRBD1. The ends lost 4 bases at V and 2 bases at J; junction bases unmatched: 5. This CDR3 is built from 15 residues. Germline CDR1 reads MDHEN; CDR2 reads SYDVKM. This CDR3 reads CASSSDRVGNQPQHF. CDR3 sequence (DNA): TGTGCCAGCAGTTCTGACAGGGTGGGCAATCAGCCCCAGCATTTT. Based on the CDR3 plus reference TRBV28 and TRBJ1-5, the full variable domain is DVKVTQSSRYLVKRTGEKVFLECVQDMDHENMFWYRQDPGLGLRLIYFSYDVKMKEKGDIPEGYSVSREKKERFSLILESASTNQTSMYLCASSSDRVGNQPQHFGDGTRLSIL.

J is TRBJ1-2 and V is TRBV5-1; 8 nucleotides agree with TRBD1. The CDR3 runs 14 residues. V shed 5 bases, J shed 4 bases, and the junction held 7 bases outside the gene matches. CDR1 and CDR2 (germline): SGHRS, YFSETQ. The CDR3 bases are TGCGCCAGCAGTCCAGGGGGCTCCCTCTATGGCTACACCTTC. Encoded protein: CASSPGGSLYGYTF.

The chain employs TRBV5-1 and TRBJ2-7; possibly TRBD1 for D (6 bases). CDR1 and CDR2 (germline): SGHRS, YFSETQ. CDR3 length: 14 residues. V lost 1 base, J lost 4 bases, and 12 bases lay in between. Written as DNA, the CDR3 is TGCGCCAGCAGCTTGATGGGGGCTTTGTACGAGCAGTACTTC. Its translation is CASSLMGALYEQYF.

This clone occurred once. The chain employs TRBV7-2 and TRBJ2-7, with 11 nucleotides matching TRBD2. Trimming cost V 5 bases and J 0 bases; bases outside gene matches: 6. CDR3 length equals 16 residues. The germline V gene encodes CDR1 SGHTA and CDR2 FQGNSA. CDR3: CASSTTGTSGSYEQYF. The CDR3 nucleotides read TGTGCCAGCAGCACTACCGGGACTAGCGGCTCCTACGAGCAGTACTTC.

The chain combines TRBV4-2 with TRBJ2-3; D might be TRBD2 (5 bases). V dropped 1 base and J dropped 4 bases, with 9 bases sitting between them. This CDR3 comprises 14 residues. Germline assignment: CDR1 LGHNA and CDR2 YNFKEQ. CDR3 DNA sequence: TGTGCCAGCAGCCAAGGATTAGCGCCAGATACGCAGTATTTT. Translation gives CASSQGLAPDTQYF.

The chain couples TRBV19 to TRBJ1-5, with TRBD1 identical over 11 bases. V gave up 6 bases and J gave up 7 bases; unmatched junction bases: 2. In germline, CDR1 is LNHDA, CDR2 SQIVND (reference sequence). CDR3 length: 13 residues. The CDR3: CASRGTGGQPQHF. The CDR3 nucleotides are TGTGCCAGTAGGGGGACAGGGGGGCAGCCCCAGCATTTT.

The chain uses TRBV10-3 and TRBJ1-2, with D hard to call. The CDR3 extends over 15 amino acids. V was clipped by 8 bases and J by 6 bases, with 22 bases between them. Germline loops: CDR1 ENHRY, CDR2 SYGVKD. Here the CDR3 DNA reads TGTGCCATCGGCGCGGGCCAACCCAACTATCATGGCTACACCTTC. Translation gives CAIGAGQPNYHGYTF.

This rearrangement joins TRBV27 to TRBJ2-7; 9 bases match TRBD2. CDR3 length equals 14 residues. In germline, CDR1 is MNHEY, CDR2 SMNVEV (reference sequence). The V gene end was trimmed by 7 bases and the J gene end by 9 bases; junction bases not matched to a gene: 13. Here the CDR3 DNA reads TGTGCCAGCATAAGCGGGAGGACCGATGACGGGCAGTACTTC. Translation: CASISGRTDDGQYF.

The rearrangement uses TRBV5-4 and TRBJ2-7; 7 bases are a match to TRBD2. V was pared by 3 bases and J by 3 bases, with 9 bases of the junction left unmatched. In germline, CDR1 is SGHNT, CDR2 YYREEE (reference sequence). This CDR3 is 15 amino acids long. CDR3 protein: CASSSTGREIYEQYF. The CDR3 DNA follows: TGTGCCAGCAGCTCAACGGGGCGGGAGATCTACGAGCAGTACTTC.

J is TRBJ2-3 and V is TRBV7-9; maybe TRBD2 (5 bases). The length of the CDR3 is 14 residues. CDR1 and CDR2 from the germline V gene are SEHNR and FQNEAQ (reference sequence). V was shortened by 5 bases and J by 1 base, with 10 bases between the two germline ends. The CDR3 DNA reads as TGTGCCAGCAGCCCTACTAGGGGCACAGATACGCAGTATTTT. Protein: CASSPTRGTDTQYF.

This clone occurred once. The chain uses TRBV2 and TRBJ1-4; possible D gene TRBD1, 5 bases. V was pared by 4 bases and J by 0 bases, with 12 bases between. The length of the CDR3 is 16 residues. Germline V lookup: CDR1 SNHLY, CDR2 FYNNEI. In DNA form, the CDR3 reads TGTGCCAGCAGTGTATTGAGACAGCCAACTAATGAAAAACTGTTTTTT. Protein: CASSVLRQPTNEKLFF.

The rearrangement uses TRBV11-2 and TRBJ1-4, with D possibly TRBD1 on 6 matching bases. The V gene lost 1 base and the J gene lost 4 bases, with 7 bases spanning the gap. This CDR3 contains 14 residues. Per the germline V gene, CDR1 is SGHAT and CDR2 is FQNNGV. The DNA of the CDR3 is TGTGCCAGCAGCTTAGGACAGGTTAATGAAAAACTGTTTTTT. Translating it yields CASSLGQVNEKLFF.

The chain uses TRBV6-6 and TRBJ1-1, with 7 bases lining up with TRBD1. The ends lost 7 bases at V and 0 bases at J; junction bases unmatched: 11. The CDR3 is 16 amino acids. Per the germline V gene, CDR1 is MNHNY and CDR2 is SVGAGI (reference sequence). The CDR3 nucleotides are TGTGCCAGCACCCCAGGGGGGCTCCCCATGAACACTGAAGCTTTCTTT. It is translated as CASTPGGLPMNTEAFF.

The chain uses TRBV7-8 and TRBJ2-1, with 9 bases aligning to TRBD1. Germline values: CDR1 SGHVS, CDR2 FQNEAQ. The trim removed 1 base at V and 6 bases at J, leaving 4 bases unmatched. CDR3 length: 15 amino acids. CDR3 DNA sequence: TGTGCCAGCAGCTTAGGGACAGGGGTGACCAATGAGCAGTTCTTC. Its protein is CASSLGTGVTNEQFF.

J is TRBJ2-3 and V is TRBV13, with D possibly TRBD1 on 7 matching bases. V was clipped by 2 bases and J by 4 bases, with 19 bases between them. The germline V gene encodes CDR1 PRHDT and CDR2 FYEKMQ (reference sequence). There are 17 residues in the CDR3. The CDR3 region is CASSLLVTQGGPDTQYF. In nucleotides, the CDR3 is TGTGCCAGCAGCTTACTCGTCACTCAGGGGGGCCCAGATACGCAGTATTTT.

The chain carries TRBV20-1 and TRBJ2-3; D call uncertain. Germline CDR1 and CDR2: DFQATT and SNEGSKA (reference sequence). Trimming cost V 3 bases and J 6 bases, with 4 bases left between them. The CDR3 covers 10 residues. This CDR3 reads CSASPDTQYF. CDR3 sequence (DNA): TGCAGTGCTAGTCCTGATACGCAGTATTTT.

CDR3 in DNA: TGTGCCAGTAGTTCAACAGGCCCCACTGAAGCTTTCTTT. Protein product: CASSSTGPTEAFF. The gene calls are TRBV19 and TRBJ1-1; weak D call: TRBD1 (5 bases). CDR3 length: 13 residues. V was clipped by 5 bases and J by 4 bases, with 11 bases between them. The germline CDR1 and CDR2 sequences are LNHDA and SQIVND (reference sequence).

The V gene is TRBV28, the J gene TRBJ2-6; D may be TRBD1 (5 bases). CDR1 is MDHEN and CDR2 is SYDVKM in the germline V gene. This CDR3 is 17 amino acids long. Trimming stripped 5 bases from V and 5 bases from J, with 19 bases between. The CDR3 DNA follows: TGTGCCAGCAGTGGGCTCAGGACACAAAGTCGGGCCAACGTCCTGACTTTC. It specifies CASSGLRTQSRANVLTF.